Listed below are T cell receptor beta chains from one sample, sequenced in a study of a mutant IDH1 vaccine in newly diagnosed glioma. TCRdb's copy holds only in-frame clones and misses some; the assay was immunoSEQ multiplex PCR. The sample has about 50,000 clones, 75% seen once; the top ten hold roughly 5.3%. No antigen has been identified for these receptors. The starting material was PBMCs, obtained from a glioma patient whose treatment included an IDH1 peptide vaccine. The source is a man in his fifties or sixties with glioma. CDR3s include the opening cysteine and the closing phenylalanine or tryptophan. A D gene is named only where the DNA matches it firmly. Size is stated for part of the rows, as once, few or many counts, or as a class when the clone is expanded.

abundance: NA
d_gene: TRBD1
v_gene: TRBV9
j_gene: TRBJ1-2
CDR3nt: TGTGCCAGCAGCCAGGGGGACGGCTATGGCTACACCTTC
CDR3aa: CASSQGDGYGYTF

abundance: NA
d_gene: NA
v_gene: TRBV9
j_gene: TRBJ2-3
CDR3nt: TGTGCCAGCAGCGTAGTTAGTTGGGTGGGGACGCAGTATTTT
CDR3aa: CASSVVSWVGTQYF

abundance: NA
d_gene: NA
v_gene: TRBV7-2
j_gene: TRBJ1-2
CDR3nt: TGTGCCAGCAGCTTAGGGGAGGGGGGCTACACCTTC
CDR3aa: CASSLGEGGYTF

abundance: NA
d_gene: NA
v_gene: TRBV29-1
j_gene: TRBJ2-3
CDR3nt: TGCAGCGTGGCTAAGAACCCTGGGCCCACAGATACGCAGTATTTT
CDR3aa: CSVAKNPGPTDTQYF

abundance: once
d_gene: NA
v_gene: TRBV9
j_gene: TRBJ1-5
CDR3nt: TGTGCCAGCAGCGTGTTAAGGGGGGGCGGTCAGCCCCAGCATTTT
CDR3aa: CASSVLRGGGQPQHF

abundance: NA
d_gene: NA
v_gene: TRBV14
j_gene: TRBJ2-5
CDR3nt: TGTGCCAGCAGCCAAGGGAGAAGGGAGACCCAGTACTTC
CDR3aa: CASSQGRRETQYF

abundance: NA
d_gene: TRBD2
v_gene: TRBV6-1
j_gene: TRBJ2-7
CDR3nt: TGTGCCAGTTGGCGGGGGGCCGGCTACGAGCAGTACTTC
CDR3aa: CASWRGAGYEQYF

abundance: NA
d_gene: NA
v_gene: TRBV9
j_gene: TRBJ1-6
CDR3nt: TGTGCCAGCAGCTTAGGGGGTGATAATTCACCCCTCCACTTT
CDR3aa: CASSLGGDNSPLHF

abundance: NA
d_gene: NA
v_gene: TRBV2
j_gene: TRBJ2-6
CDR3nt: TGTGCCTGCGGGACTGCCTCTGGGGCCAACGTCCTGACTTTC
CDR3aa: CACGTASGANVLTF

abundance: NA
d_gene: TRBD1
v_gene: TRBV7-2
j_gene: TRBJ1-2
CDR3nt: TGTGCCAGCAGCCCTCCGGACAGGGAATATGGCTACACCTTC
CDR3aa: CASSPPDREYGYTF

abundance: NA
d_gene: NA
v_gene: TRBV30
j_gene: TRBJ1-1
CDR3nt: TGTGCCTGGAGTGTCGAGGGCGGTCAGAACACTGAAGCTTTCTTT
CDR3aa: CAWSVEGGQNTEAFF

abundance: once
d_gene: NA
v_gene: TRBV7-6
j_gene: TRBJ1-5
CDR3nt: TGTGCCAGCAGCTTAGATGCACAGATAAGCAATCAGCCCCAGCATTTT
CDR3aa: CASSLDAQISNQPQHF

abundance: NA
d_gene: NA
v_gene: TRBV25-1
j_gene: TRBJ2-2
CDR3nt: TGTGCCAGCCGACCCTCCCAGGGCGGGGAGCTGTTTTTT
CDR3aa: CASRPSQGGELFF

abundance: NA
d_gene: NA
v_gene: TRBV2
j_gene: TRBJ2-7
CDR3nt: TGTGCCAGCAGTGAAGGGGGCGAGCAGTACTTC
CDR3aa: CASSEGGEQYF

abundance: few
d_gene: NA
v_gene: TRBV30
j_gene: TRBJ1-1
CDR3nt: TGTGCCTGGAGTGCGGAGGAGGACACTGAAGCTTTCTTT
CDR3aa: CAWSAEEDTEAFF

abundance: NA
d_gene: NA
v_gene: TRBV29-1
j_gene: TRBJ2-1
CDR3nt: TGCAGCGTTGCCGGTCAAGGGGCAGGGGGGCCCAATGAGCAGTTCTTC
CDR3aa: CSVAGQGAGGPNEQFF

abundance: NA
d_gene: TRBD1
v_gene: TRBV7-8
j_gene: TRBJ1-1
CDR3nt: TGTGCCAGCAGTTCCGGACAGGGGACGATTTACACTGAAGCTTTCTTT
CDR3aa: CASSSGQGTIYTEAFF

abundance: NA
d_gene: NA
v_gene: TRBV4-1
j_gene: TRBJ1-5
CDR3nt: TGCGCCAGCAGCCAAGATAACTTCTCGGATCAGCCCCAGCATTTT
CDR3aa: CASSQDNFSDQPQHF

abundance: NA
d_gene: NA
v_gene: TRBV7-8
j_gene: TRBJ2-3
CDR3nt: TGTGCCAGCAGCTTCAATCGGGGTAACCTCGGGAATACGCAGTATTTT
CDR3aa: CASSFNRGNLGNTQYF

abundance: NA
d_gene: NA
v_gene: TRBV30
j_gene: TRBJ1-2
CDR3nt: TGTGCCTGGAGTGTAGGGGCGCTCCGCTATGGCTACACCTTC
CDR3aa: CAWSVGALRYGYTF

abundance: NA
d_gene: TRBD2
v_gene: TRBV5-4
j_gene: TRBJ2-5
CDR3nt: TGTGCCAGCAGCTTGCTGCCCGGGGGGGCAGGGGAGACCCAGTACTTC
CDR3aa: CASSLLPGGAGETQYF

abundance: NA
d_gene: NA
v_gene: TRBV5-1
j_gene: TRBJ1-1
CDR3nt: TGCGCCAGCAGCTTGGGGGGTATCGAAGCTTTCTTT
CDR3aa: CASSLGGIEAFF